The T cell receptor (beta chain) described here comes from a study of human thymus T cells. Notes on the study in general: Both thymic and peripheral blood repertoires showed apparently biased V and J usage. There were highly overlapping thymic repertoires among unrelated individuals, as related research reported.

TCRdb's table, derived via immunoSEQ multiplex PCR, lists solely in-frame clones and lacks some. The sample includes some 120,000 clones, over 85% seen only once; the top ten take around 0.024%. The source of the thymus tissue was resections taken during corrective heart surgery. Donors were healthy Finnish infants having corrective surgery for congenital heart defects. V dropped 6 bases and J dropped 0 bases, with 15 bases sitting between them. From germline, CDR1 is SEHNR and CDR2 FQNEAQ (reference sequence). CDR3 length: 16 amino acids. Notes on this clone: The antigen is not known.

The rearrangement uses TRBV7-9 and TRBJ1-3; D possibly corresponds to TRBD1 (5 bases). This receptor was identified in a boy less than two years old with a congenital heart defect but otherwise immunologically healthy. Sequenced input: thymus tissue. The CDR3 DNA follows: TGTGCCAGCAGTTCACAGGACCTCTACTCTGGAAACACCATATATTTT. Translating it yields CASSSQDLYSGNTIYF.